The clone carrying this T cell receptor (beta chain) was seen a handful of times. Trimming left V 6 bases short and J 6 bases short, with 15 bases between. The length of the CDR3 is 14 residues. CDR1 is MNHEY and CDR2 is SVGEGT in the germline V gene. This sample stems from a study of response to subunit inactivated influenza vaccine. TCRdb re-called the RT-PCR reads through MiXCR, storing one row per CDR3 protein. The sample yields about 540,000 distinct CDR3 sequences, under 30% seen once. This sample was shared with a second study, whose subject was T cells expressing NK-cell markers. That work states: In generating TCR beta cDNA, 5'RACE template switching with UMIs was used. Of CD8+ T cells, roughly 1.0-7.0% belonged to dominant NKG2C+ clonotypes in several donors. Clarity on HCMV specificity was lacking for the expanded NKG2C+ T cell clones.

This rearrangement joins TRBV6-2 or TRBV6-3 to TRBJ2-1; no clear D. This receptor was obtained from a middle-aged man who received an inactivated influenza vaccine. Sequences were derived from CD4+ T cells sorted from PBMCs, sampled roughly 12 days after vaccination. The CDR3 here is CASSQTARGNEQFF. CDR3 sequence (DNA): TGTGCCAGCAGCCAAACAGCCCGTGGCAATGAGCAGTTCTTC.